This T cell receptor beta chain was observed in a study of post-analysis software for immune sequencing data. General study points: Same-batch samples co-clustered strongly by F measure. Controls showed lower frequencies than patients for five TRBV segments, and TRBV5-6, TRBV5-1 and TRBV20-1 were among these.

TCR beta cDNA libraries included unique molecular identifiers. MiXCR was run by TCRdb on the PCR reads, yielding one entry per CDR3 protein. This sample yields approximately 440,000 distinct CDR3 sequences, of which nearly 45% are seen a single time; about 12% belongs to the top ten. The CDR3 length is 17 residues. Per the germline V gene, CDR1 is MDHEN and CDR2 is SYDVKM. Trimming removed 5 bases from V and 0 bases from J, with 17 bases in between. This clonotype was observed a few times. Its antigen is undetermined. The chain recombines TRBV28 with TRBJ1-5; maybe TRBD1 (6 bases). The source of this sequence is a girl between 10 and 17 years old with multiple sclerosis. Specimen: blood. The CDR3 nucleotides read TGTGCCAGCAGTCCCCCGGACAGCCACTATAGCAATCAGCCCCAGCATTTT. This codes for CASSPPDSHYSNQPQHF.